This T cell receptor (beta chain) was recovered during a study of T-cell reconstitution after alpha-beta-depleted transplantation in children. Germline V gene data show CDR1 as MDHEN and CDR2 as SYDVKM. The V and J ends lost 6 bases and 5 bases respectively, with 8 bases between them. The CDR3 extends over 11 amino acids. For TCRbeta, the library was prepared with unique molecular identifiers. Using its own MiXCR run on the PCR reads, TCRdb lists one record per CDR3 protein. The sample records about 410,000 distinct CDR3 sequences, approximately 20% being singletons. The clonotype was recovered from a human donor who donated a stem cell graft to a child with acute myeloid leukemia. The chain has TRBV28 and TRBJ2-7; no definite D call. Here the sequenced sample was PBMCs from the stem cell graft donor, taken from the stem cell graft. The CDR3 spells CASRDTDEQYF. Written as DNA, the CDR3 is TGTGCCAGCAGAGACACAGACGAGCAGTACTTC. Looking up the rest from reference TRBV28 and TRBJ2-7 gives the full variable domain: DVKVTQSSRYLVKRTGEKVFLECVQDMDHENMFWYRQDPGLGLRLIYFSYDVKMKEKGDIPEGYSVSREKKERFSLILESASTNQTSMYLCASRDTDEQYFGPGTRLTVT.